The clone carrying this T cell receptor (beta chain) was detected a few times. TCR cDNA received a 3' ligated oligonucleotide that carried a UMI. The data are from a study of naive and memory T cell subsets. Between the trimmed V and J ends, which lost 1 base and 1 base, there was a span of 11 bases. The CDR3 is made up of 16 amino acids. Germline V gives CDR1 SGHVS, CDR2 FQNEAQ. Ligated cDNA underwent four rounds of PCR with nested alpha and beta constant region primers and SP2. Using its own MiXCR run on the 5' RACE reads, TCRdb lists one record per CDR3 protein. The data contain about 57,000 distinct CDR3 sequences, under 10% of them seen just once; the ten biggest clones take up roughly 9.8%.

This clonotype originated in a female donor in good health. This sequence joins TRBV7-8 and TRBJ1-5; weak D call: TRBD1 (5 bases). The CDR3 loop is CASSLGQGRSNQPQHF. CDR3 DNA: TGTGCCAGCAGCTTAGGTCAGGGTCGGAGCAATCAGCCCCAGCATTTT.